Shown below are 32 T cell receptor beta chains from a single sample sequenced in a study of blood T cell repertoires in COVID-19. Assay used: immunoSEQ multiplex PCR; TCRdb lists only in-frame clones, some missing. This table has over 85,000 clones, about three quarters appearing once. The sequencing input was peripheral blood. These receptors all stem from a woman of 80 years or more with active or convalescent COVID-19.

The chain uses TRBV7-9 and TRBJ1-3, with D tentatively TRBD1 (5 bases). Germline-derived CDR1 and CDR2 are SEHNR and FQNEAQ (reference sequence). V lost 5 bases to trimming and J lost 0 bases, with 11 bases between them. The CDR3 extends over 15 amino acids. The DNA of the CDR3 is TGTGCCAGCAGCAATGACGGGGGCTCTGGAAACACCATATATTTT. This translates into CASSNDGGSGNTIYF.

The chain employs TRBV7-2 and TRBJ2-2; unclear D gene. This CDR3 is built from 12 residues. The germline CDR1 and CDR2 sequences are SGHTA and FQGNSA. Trimming cost V 4 bases and J 5 bases, with 5 bases left between them. The CDR3 protein is CASSYYTGELFF. Here the CDR3 DNA reads TGTGCCAGCAGCTACTATACCGGGGAGCTGTTTTTT.

The J gene is TRBJ1-4, the V gene TRBV7-9; D unclear. The germline CDR1 and CDR2 sequences are SEHNR and FQNEAQ (reference sequence). Trimming cost V 0 bases and J 0 bases, with 8 bases left between them. The CDR3 is 16 residues long. CDR3 sequence reads: CASSLARGATNEKLFF. The CDR3 coding sequence is TGTGCCAGCAGCTTAGCGCGCGGAGCAACTAATGAAAAACTGTTTTTT.

The chain recombines TRBV2 with TRBJ2-7; 7 bases map to TRBD1. Germline V gene sequence: CDR1 SNHLY, CDR2 FYNNEI. V shed 6 bases and J 3 bases; nucleotides not matched to a gene: 14. This CDR3 contains 16 residues. CDR3: CASSRTADRSGYEQYF. The CDR3 nucleotides read TGTGCCAGCAGCCGAACCGCGGACAGGTCGGGCTACGAGCAGTACTTC.

V usage is TRBV5-4 and J usage is TRBJ2-4, with 11 bases identical to TRBD2. J lost 3 bases, V lost 3 bases, and 8 bases had no gene match. The V gene's germline CDR1 is SGHNT and CDR2 YYREEE (reference sequence). The CDR3 is 17 amino acids. The CDR3 here is CASSSTTSGSNKNIQYF. Here the CDR3 DNA reads TGTGCCAGCAGCTCTACTACTAGCGGGAGCAACAAAAACATTCAGTACTTC.

V and J are TRBV18 and TRBJ1-1; 8 positions match TRBD1. The germline gives CDR1 KGHSH, CDR2 LQKENI. CDR3 length equals 16 residues. The trim removed 6 bases at V and 1 base at J, leaving 10 bases unmatched. CDR3 DNA: TGTGCCAGCTCCCGGACAGGGACGCTTACGAACACTGAAGCTTTCTTT. As protein: CASSRTGTLTNTEAFF.

Notes on this clone: Other nucleotide sequences in the sample specify the same CDR3. V is TRBV7-9 and J is TRBJ1-1, with D maybe TRBD1 (5 bases). The CDR3 spans 13 residues. V gave up 5 bases and J gave up 1 base, with 8 bases separating them. Germline V gene data show CDR1 as SEHNR and CDR2 as FQNEAQ (reference sequence). This CDR3 is CASSTGQNTEAFF. Here the CDR3 DNA reads TGTGCCAGCAGCACTGGACAGAACACTGAAGCTTTCTTT.

This sequence joins TRBV18 and TRBJ2-7; D might be TRBD1 (5 bases). The CDR3 loop spans 16 amino acids. The V end was cut by 6 bases, the J end by 0 bases, with 18 bases between. Germline lookup yields CDR1 KGHSH and CDR2 LQKENI. The CDR3 sequence is CASSILQDTRSYEQYF. DNA of the CDR3: TGTGCCAGCTCCATATTACAGGACACTCGCTCCTACGAGCAGTACTTC. The variable domain in full, completed from reference TRBV18 and TRBJ2-7, reads NAGVMQNPRHLVRRRGQEARLRCSPMKGHSHVYWYRQLPEEGLKFMVYLQKENIIDESGMPKERFSAEFPKEGPSILRIQQVVRGDSAAYFCASSILQDTRSYEQYFGPGTRLTVT.

The genes are TRBV11-3 and TRBJ2-1; tentatively, D is TRBD2 (6 bases). The CDR3 totals 16 residues. Germline V gene lookup returns CDR1 SGHNT and CDR2 YENEEA. The V and J ends lost 5 bases and 1 base respectively, with 15 bases between them. CDR3 DNA: TGTGCCAGCAGCCTTAGCGGTGCAAAGTCCTACAATGAGCAGTTCTTC. Amino acid sequence: CASSLSGAKSYNEQFF.

The chain is built from TRBV18 and TRBJ2-3, with TRBD2 matching 14 bases. The trim removed 5 bases at V and 2 bases at J, leaving 9 bases unmatched. Germline CDR1 is KGHSH and CDR2 is LQKENI. CDR3 size: 18 residues. CDR3: CASSNGTSGGGDTDTQYF. DNA for the CDR3: TGTGCCAGCTCAAACGGGACTAGCGGGGGCGGGGACACAGATACGCAGTATTTT.

J is TRBJ2-7 and V is TRBV14; tentative D call: TRBD2 (6 bases). CDR1 and CDR2 (germline): SGHDN, FVKESK. The CDR3 covers 16 residues. V was shortened by 0 bases and J by 2 bases, with 14 bases between the two germline ends. Written as DNA, the CDR3 is TGTGCCAGCAGCCAAGAGCGTCCGGGGGTTACCTACGAGCAGTACTTC. Its protein is CASSQERPGVTYEQYF.

This clone was picked up a small number of times. The rearrangement joins TRBV13 to TRBJ2-7; 7 bases match TRBD1. Germline loops: CDR1 PRHDT, CDR2 FYEKMQ (reference sequence). The junction had 5 bases not matched to a gene; V was cut back by 3 bases and J by 3 bases. The CDR3 length is 14 residues. The CDR3 loop reads CASSFTGTDYEQYF. DNA of the CDR3: TGTGCCAGCAGCTTCACAGGGACAGACTACGAGCAGTACTTC.

This clone has a handful of counts. The chain employs TRBV5-5 and TRBJ1-4; D gene uncertain. The ends were cut back, 0 bases at V and 0 bases at J, with 9 bases in the middle. Germline V gene data show CDR1 as SGHKS and CDR2 as YYEKEE (reference sequence). This CDR3 region has 16 residues. The CDR3 DNA is TGTGCCAGCAGCTTGGCCGTCCGGGCAACTAATGAAAAACTGTTTTTT. Its translation: CASSLAVRATNEKLFF.

The chain links TRBV7-9 to TRBJ2-7; 8 bases agree with TRBD2. The junction had 13 bases not matched to a gene; V was cut back by 5 bases and J by 7 bases. This CDR3 comprises 15 residues. In germline, CDR1 is SEHNR, CDR2 FQNEAQ (reference sequence). The CDR3 region has the DNA TGTGCCAGCAGCCATCCGGGACTAGGAGTACGAGAGCAGTACTTC. Translation: CASSHPGLGVREQYF.

The chain employs TRBV2 and TRBJ2-7; D gene unclear. V was cut by 5 bases and J by 3 bases, with 8 bases left in between. The CDR3 has 12 amino acids. Germline V lookup: CDR1 SNHLY, CDR2 FYNNEI. Here the CDR3 DNA reads TGTGCCAGCAGTCGAGTCGGCTACGAGCAGTACTTC. Translating it yields CASSRVGYEQYF.

The genes are TRBV5-1 and TRBJ2-7, with 8 bases matching TRBD2. Germline CDR1 and CDR2: SGHRS and YFSETQ. CDR3 size: 14 residues. J was trimmed by 7 bases and V by 0 bases; bases with no gene match: 6. CDR3 bases: TGCGCCAGCAGCTTGGCGGGAGGGTATGGAGAGCAGTACTTC. It yields the protein CASSLAGGYGEQYF.

V gene TRBV5-1 combines with J gene TRBJ1-1, with D hard to call. V was trimmed by 5 bases and J by 2 bases, leaving 13 bases between them. The CDR3 consists of 14 residues. CDR1 is SGHRS and CDR2 is YFSETQ in the germline V gene. CDR3 bases: TGCGCCAGCAGAGATAATGGCCCTAACACTGAAGCTTTCTTT. Protein product: CASRDNGPNTEAFF.

The J gene is TRBJ2-1, the V gene TRBV19, with TRBD2 identical over 14 bases. Per germline, CDR1 LNHDA and CDR2 SQIVND (reference sequence). J lost 8 bases, V lost 7 bases, and 10 bases had no gene match. This CDR3 is built from 16 residues. CDR3: CASNRPGTSGSHEQFF. In nucleotides, the CDR3 is TGTGCCAGTAATCGACCAGGGACTAGCGGGAGCCATGAGCAGTTCTTC.

The chain is built from TRBV12-5 and TRBJ2-2, with 11 bases fitting TRBD1. The CDR3 runs 17 residues. Germline CDR1 reads LGHNT; CDR2 reads FRNRAP. The V gene end was trimmed by 5 bases and the J gene end by 0 bases; junction bases not matched to a gene: 5. Written as DNA, the CDR3 is TGTGCTAGTGGTATCGGACAGGGGGCGGCGAACACCGGGGAGCTGTTTTTT. It codes for CASGIGQGAANTGELFF.

The chain couples TRBV18 to TRBJ2-3; TRBD2 matches at 11 bases. This CDR3 has 20 residues. Germline V gene data show CDR1 as KGHSH and CDR2 as LQKENI. J gave up 1 base and V 3 bases, and 15 bases lay outside the gene matches. CDR3 in amino acids: CASSPTGLAGAVGRTDTQYF. The DNA for the CDR3 is TGTGCCAGCTCACCGACCGGACTAGCGGGCGCTGTGGGGCGCACAGATACGCAGTATTTT. The entire variable domain, with the rest obtained from reference TRBV18 and TRBJ2-3, is as follows: NAGVMQNPRHLVRRRGQEARLRCSPMKGHSHVYWYRQLPEEGLKFMVYLQKENIIDESGMPKERFSAEFPKEGPSILRIQQVVRGDSAAYFCASSPTGLAGAVGRTDTQYFGPGTRLTVL.

The rearrangement joins TRBV2 to TRBJ2-1, with TRBD2 as a possible D gene (6 bases). Per the germline V gene, CDR1 is SNHLY and CDR2 is FYNNEI. V was clipped by 0 bases and J by 9 bases, with 15 bases between them. The CDR3 extends over 15 amino acids. For the CDR3, the DNA is TGTGCCAGCAGTGAAGCGGGGGACTGGACAAGTGAGCAGTTCTTC. Its protein product is CASSEAGDWTSEQFF. The complete variable domain, with remaining parts taken from reference TRBV2 and TRBJ2-1, reads EPEVTQTPSHQVTQMGQEVILRCVPISNHLYFYWYRQILGQKVEFLVSFYNNEISEKSEIFDDQFSVERPDGSNFTLKIRSTKLEDSAMYFCASSEAGDWTSEQFFGPGTRLTVL.

In its sample, this clone was seen a few times. The V and J genes are TRBV10-3 and TRBJ2-7; 7 nucleotides align to TRBD2. V lost 10 bases to trimming and J lost 0 bases; unmatched junction nucleotides: 9. This CDR3 comprises 14 residues. Per germline, CDR1 ENHRY and CDR2 SYGVKD. Here the CDR3 DNA reads TGTGCCACCGGAAAAGGGGACTACTCCTACGAGCAGTACTTC. Translated: CATGKGDYSYEQYF.

This clone has only one observation. The chain uses TRBV7-9 and TRBJ2-5; perhaps TRBD2 as D (6 bases). Germline CDR1 and CDR2: SEHNR and FQNEAQ (reference sequence). The CDR3 has 14 residues. The V end lost 4 bases, the J end lost 4 bases, and 13 bases lay between the germline ends. The CDR3 protein is CASSSVTRRETQYF. In DNA, the CDR3 is TGTGCCAGCAGCTCCGTGACTAGACGAGAGACCCAGTACTTC. The full variable domain, with the rest looked up from reference TRBV7-9 and TRBJ2-5, is DTGVSQNPRHKITKRGQNVTFRCDPISEHNRLYWYRQTLGQGPEFLTYFQNEAQLEKSRLLSDRFSAERPKGSFSTLEIQRTEQGDSAMYLCASSSVTRRETQYFGPGTRLLVL.

The V gene is TRBV29-1, the J gene TRBJ1-2, with 7 bases matching TRBD1. From germline, CDR1 is SQVTM and CDR2 ANQGSEA. The CDR3 covers 13 residues. V was pared by 6 bases and J by 5 bases, with 9 bases of the junction left unmatched. CDR3: CSVGLMTGYGYTF. The CDR3 DNA reads as TGCAGCGTGGGGCTTATGACAGGGTATGGCTACACCTTC.

The rearrangement uses TRBV10-3 and TRBJ2-5; 9 positions match TRBD1. CDR1 is ENHRY and CDR2 is SYGVKD in the germline V gene. The CDR3 length is 14 residues. V dropped 4 bases and J dropped 5; count of bases not matched to a gene: 5. The CDR3 bases are TGTGCCATCAGTGCACAGGGGGCAGCGGAGACCCAGTACTTC. This gives the protein CAISAQGAAETQYF.

The chain joins TRBV7-9 to TRBJ1-1; tentatively, D is TRBD1 (6 bases). This CDR3 region has 15 residues. Trimming removed 5 bases from V and 5 bases from J, with 18 bases in between. Germline V gene lookup returns CDR1 SEHNR and CDR2 FQNEAQ (reference sequence). The CDR3, as DNA: TGTGCCAGCAGCCCCAGGGGTATTCTGACGACTGAAGCTTTCTTT. This codes for CASSPRGILTTEAFF.

V is TRBV5-1 and J is TRBJ2-1; 7 bases are a match to TRBD1. Trimming cost V 4 bases and J 4 bases; bases outside gene matches: 5. Germline V gene data show CDR1 as SGHRS and CDR2 as YFSETQ. The CDR3 sequence is 14 residues long. As DNA, the CDR3 is TGCGCCAGCAGCCCCGGGACAGCATACAATGAGCAGTTCTTC. This gives the protein CASSPGTAYNEQFF.

V and J are TRBV11-2 and TRBJ2-1; 7 nucleotides align to TRBD2. Germline V gene lookup returns CDR1 SGHAT and CDR2 FQNNGV. Trimming cost V 1 base and J 8 bases; bases outside gene matches: 5. The CDR3 runs to 14 residues. The CDR3, as DNA: TGTGCCAGCAGCTTAGTTTCGGGGGGTCATGAGCAGTTCTTC. Translated, it gives CASSLVSGGHEQFF.

This chain uses TRBV5-6 with TRBJ2-3; tentatively, D is TRBD1 (6 bases). The CDR3 is made up of 15 amino acids. Between the trimmed V and J ends, which lost 0 bases and 6 bases, there was a span of 14 bases. CDR1 is SGHDT and CDR2 is YYEEEE in the germline V gene. CDR3: CASSLGSGEGDTQYF. The CDR3 coding sequence is TGTGCCAGCAGCTTGGGCTCAGGGGAAGGGGATACGCAGTATTTT.

The chain has TRBV29-1 and TRBJ2-1; TRBD2 agrees at 8 bases. CDR3 length equals 18 residues. V trimming: 1 base; J trimming: 9 bases; junction bases outside the gene matches: 20. The germline V gene has CDR1 SQVTM and CDR2 ANQGSEA. CDR3 in DNA: TGCAGCGTTGAAGCCCCGACTAGCGACGAGGGCTACAATATTGAGCAGTTCTTC. This encodes CSVEAPTSDEGYNIEQFF.

The V gene is TRBV18, the J gene TRBJ1-3; a weak D match, TRBD1 (6 bases). CDR1 and CDR2 from the germline V gene are KGHSH and LQKENI. The CDR3 spans 16 residues. V shed 3 bases and J shed 3 bases, with 15 bases lying between them. CDR3 bases: TGTGCCAGCTCACCCAACCAGGGGCCAAATGGAAACACCATATATTTT. It encodes CASSPNQGPNGNTIYF.

The V call is TRBV5-1, the J call TRBJ2-7; a weak D match, TRBD2 (5 bases). V shed 4 bases and J shed 2 bases, with 16 bases lying between them. CDR1 and CDR2 (germline): SGHRS, YFSETQ. The CDR3 runs to 15 residues. The CDR3 reads CASSDPGKSPYEQYF. The CDR3 DNA reads as TGCGCCAGCAGCGATCCGGGAAAAAGCCCCTACGAGCAGTACTTC.